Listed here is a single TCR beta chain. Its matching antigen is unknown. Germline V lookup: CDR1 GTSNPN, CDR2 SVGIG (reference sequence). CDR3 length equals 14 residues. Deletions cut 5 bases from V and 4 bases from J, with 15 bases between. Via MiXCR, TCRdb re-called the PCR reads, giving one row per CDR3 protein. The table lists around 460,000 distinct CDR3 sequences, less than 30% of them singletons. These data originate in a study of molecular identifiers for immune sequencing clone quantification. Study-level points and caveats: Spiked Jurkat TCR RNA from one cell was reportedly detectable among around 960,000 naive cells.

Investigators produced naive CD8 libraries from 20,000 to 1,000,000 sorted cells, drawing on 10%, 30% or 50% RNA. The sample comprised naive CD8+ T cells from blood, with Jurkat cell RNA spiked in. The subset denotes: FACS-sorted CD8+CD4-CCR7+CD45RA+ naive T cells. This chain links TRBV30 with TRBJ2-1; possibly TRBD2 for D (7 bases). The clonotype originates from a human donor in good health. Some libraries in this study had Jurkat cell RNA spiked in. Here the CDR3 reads CAWQGGGLYNEQFF. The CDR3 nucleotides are TGTGCCTGGCAAGGGGGGGGGCTGTACAATGAGCAGTTCTTC. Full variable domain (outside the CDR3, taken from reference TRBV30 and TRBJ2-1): SQTIHQWPATLVQPVGSPLSLECTVEGTSNPNLYWYRQAAGRGLQLLFYSVGIGQISSEVPQNLSASRPQDRQFILSSKKLLLSDSGFYLCAWQGGGLYNEQFFGPGTRLTVL.